The rows below give T cell receptor beta chains drawn from one sample of a study of blood T cells in healthy people across ages. TCRdb passed the 5' RACE reads through MiXCR, listing each CDR3 protein once. The sample contains approximately 940,000 distinct CDR3 sequences, under 50% of which appear only once. Sequencing used blood. These receptors were obtained from a man in his thirties or forties in good health. Each CDR3 is given with its conserved first and last residue. The order of the fields is V gene, clone size, J gene, D gene, CDR3 protein, CDR3 DNA. The D gene is left open where the match is weak. Clone size is given for some rows only: seen once, a few or many times, or a class if the clone is expanded.

V: TRBV29-1; size: .; J: TRBJ2-2; D: .; CDR3: CSGRAYSTGELFF; DNA: TGCAGCGGCCGGGCCTACTCCACCGGGGAGCTGTTTTTT
V: TRBV4-1; size: .; J: TRBJ1-5; D: .; CDR3: CASSQYRDRPQHF; DNA: TGCGCCAGCAGCCAATACAGGGATCGGCCCCAGCATTTT
V: TRBV6-4; size: few; J: TRBJ2-1; D: TRBD2; CDR3: CATSGTAGGNEQFF; DNA: TGTGCCACCTCCGGGACGGCGGGAGGGAATGAGCAGTTCTTC
V: TRBV6-5; size: .; J: TRBJ2-3; D: TRBD1; CDR3: CASSGKGTGTDMQYF; DNA: TGTGCCAGCAGTGGGAAAGGGACAGGCACAGATATGCAGTATTTT
V: TRBV5-1; size: .; J: TRBJ1-5; D: .; CDR3: CASSSGGFNQPQHF; DNA: TGCGCCAGCAGCTCGGGAGGGTTCAATCAGCCCCAGCATTTT
V: TRBV25-1; size: .; J: TRBJ2-3; D: TRBD2; CDR3: CASGKLAGGPDTQYF; DNA: TGTGCCAGCGGGAAACTAGCGGGGGGGCCAGATACGCAGTATTTT
V: TRBV12-3/TRBV12-4; size: .; J: TRBJ2-3; D: TRBD2; CDR3: CASLMTSGASTDTQYF; DNA: TGTGCCAGCCTGATGACTAGCGGGGCGAGCACAGATACGCAGTATTTT
V: TRBV10-3; size: .; J: TRBJ2-3; D: TRBD2; CDR3: CAISVLAGPTDTQYF; DNA: TGTGCCATCAGTGTACTAGCGGGACCCACAGATACGCAGTATTTT
V: TRBV20-1; size: .; J: TRBJ2-3; D: .; CDR3: CMGRTTSTDTQYF; DNA: TGCATGGGGCGGACAACTAGCACAGATACGCAGTATTTT
V: TRBV14; size: .; J: TRBJ1-2; D: TRBD1; CDR3: CASSQDTGDSYGYTF; DNA: TGTGCCAGCAGCCAAGATACAGGGGATTCCTATGGCTACACCTTC
V: TRBV28; size: few; J: TRBJ2-7; D: .; CDR3: CASRETGSHLGEQYF; DNA: TGTGCCAGCAGGGAAACAGGGTCCCATCTGGGAGAGCAGTACTTC
V: TRBV28; size: .; J: TRBJ2-7; D: .; CDR3: CASLGVPYEQYF; DNA: TGTGCCAGCCTAGGGGTGCCGTACGAGCAGTACTTC
V: TRBV7-9; size: .; J: TRBJ2-3; D: TRBD2; CDR3: CASSEAGGIDTDTQYF; DNA: TGTGCCAGCAGCGAGGCGGGGGGCATAGACACAGATACGCAGTATTTT
V: TRBV20-1; size: .; J: TRBJ2-7; D: TRBD2; CDR3: CSARASGVIFEQYF; DNA: TGCAGTGCAAGGGCCAGCGGGGTCATTTTCGAGCAGTACTTC
V: TRBV3-1; size: .; J: TRBJ2-3; D: .; CDR3: CASSQDVASLAGTQYF; DNA: TGTGCCAGCAGCCAAGATGTAGCCTCTCTGGCAGGTACGCAGTATTTT
V: TRBV6-4; size: .; J: TRBJ2-7; D: .; CDR3: CASSVAPGSSYEQYF; DNA: TGTGCCAGCAGTGTAGCCCCAGGGAGCTCCTACGAGCAGTACTTC
V: TRBV6-5; size: .; J: TRBJ1-1; D: .; CDR3: CASTPPGRVTEAFF; DNA: TGTGCCAGCACCCCACCCGGTCGGGTTACTGAAGCTTTCTTT
V: TRBV4-1; size: .; J: TRBJ2-7; D: TRBD1; CDR3: CASSHGTVSSYEQYF; DNA: TGCGCCAGCAGCCATGGGACAGTGAGCTCCTACGAGCAGTACTTC
V: TRBV6-6; size: .; J: TRBJ1-4; D: TRBD1; CDR3: CASSYFGDSEEKLFF; DNA: TGTGCCAGCAGTTACTTCGGGGACAGTGAGGAAAAACTGTTTTTT
V: TRBV20-1; size: few; J: TRBJ2-1; D: .; CDR3: CSAHVGAGEQFF; DNA: TGCAGTGCTCACGTCGGAGCCGGTGAGCAGTTCTTC
V: TRBV5-1; size: .; J: TRBJ1-6; D: .; CDR3: CASSETENSPLHF; DNA: TGCGCCAGCAGCGAGACAGAAAATTCACCCCTCCACTTT
V: TRBV9; size: .; J: TRBJ2-1; D: .; CDR3: CASSAFPNEQFF; DNA: TGTGCCAGCAGCGCCTTTCCGAATGAGCAGTTCTTC
V: TRBV30; size: few; J: TRBJ2-4; D: .; CDR3: CAWSVQGKIQYF; DNA: TGTGCCTGGAGTGTACAGGGCAAGATACAGTACTTC
V: TRBV12-3/TRBV12-4; size: .; J: TRBJ2-3; D: .; CDR3: CASSLGGGPDMQYF; DNA: TGTGCCAGCAGTTTAGGTGGGGGGCCGGATATGCAGTATTTT
V: TRBV7-2; size: .; J: TRBJ2-1; D: .; CDR3: CASSLAYQETQFF; DNA: TGTGCCAGCAGCTTAGCCTATCAAGAGACCCAGTTCTTC
V: TRBV5-1; size: .; J: TRBJ2-5; D: .; CDR3: CASSRTGRREETQYF; DNA: TGCGCCAGCAGCAGGACGGGGAGAAGAGAAGAGACCCAGTACTTC
V: TRBV20-1; size: .; J: TRBJ2-5; D: TRBD2; CDR3: CSALSGKKYF; DNA: TGCAGTGCTCTGAGCGGGAAGAAGTACTTC
V: TRBV7-9; size: few; J: TRBJ2-5; D: TRBD1; CDR3: CASSLARTGVREQYF; DNA: TGTGCCAGCAGCTTAGCGCGGACAGGGGTGAGGGAGCAGTACTTC
V: TRBV6-2/TRBV6-3; size: .; J: TRBJ2-1; D: TRBD2; CDR3: CASRRTSGGLQETQFF; DNA: TGTGCCAGCAGGAGGACTAGCGGGGGGCTTCAAGAGACCCAGTTCTTC
V: TRBV28; size: .; J: TRBJ2-3; D: .; CDR3: CASRSPGKSSTDTQYF; DNA: TGTGCCAGCAGATCACCTGGTAAAAGTAGCACAGATACGCAGTATTTT
V: TRBV27; size: few; J: TRBJ2-7; D: .; CDR3: CASSLSGIGIYEQYF; DNA: TGTGCCAGCAGTTTATCCGGGATAGGAATCTACGAGCAGTACTTC
V: TRBV20-1; size: few; J: TRBJ2-5; D: .; CDR3: CSARVGEETQYF; DNA: TGCAGTGCTAGAGTGGGGGAAGAGACCCAGTACTTC
V: TRBV18; size: .; J: TRBJ1-3; D: .; CDR3: CASSPEILSGNTIYF; DNA: TGTGCCAGCTCACCGGAGATCCTCTCTGGAAACACCATATATTTT
V: TRBV12-3/TRBV12-4; size: .; J: TRBJ2-1; D: TRBD2; CDR3: CASSLSGGSENEQFF; DNA: TGTGCCAGCAGTTTAAGCGGGGGGAGTGAAAATGAGCAGTTCTTC
V: TRBV29-1; size: .; J: TRBJ2-7; D: .; CDR3: CGVQSRSDEQYF; DNA: TGCGGCGTCCAGTCGAGATCTGACGAGCAGTACTTC
V: TRBV6-2/TRBV6-3; size: .; J: TRBJ2-4; D: .; CDR3: CASSRGQKNIQYF; DNA: TGTGCCAGCAGTCGGGGGCAAAAAAACATTCAGTACTTC
V: TRBV3-1; size: .; J: TRBJ1-4; D: .; CDR3: CASAPRTGREKLFF; DNA: TGTGCCAGCGCCCCCAGGACTGGCAGGGAAAAACTGTTTTTT
V: TRBV12-3/TRBV12-4; size: few; J: TRBJ2-4; D: .; CDR3: CASSFDTQRPKNIQYF; DNA: TGTGCCAGCAGTTTCGACACCCAAAGGCCCAAAAACATTCAGTACTTC
V: TRBV6-4; size: .; J: TRBJ2-1; D: TRBD1; CDR3: CASRQDRSGYEQFF; DNA: TGTGCCAGCAGACAGGACAGGAGCGGCTATGAGCAGTTCTTC
V: TRBV29-1; size: .; J: TRBJ2-3; D: TRBD2; CDR3: CSFEAGGLDTQYF; DNA: TGCAGCTTTGAGGCGGGGGGCTTGGATACGCAGTATTTT
V: TRBV12-3/TRBV12-4; size: few; J: TRBJ1-1; D: .; CDR3: CASSPLGGNTEAFF; DNA: TGTGCCAGCAGTCCCTTAGGCGGGAACACTGAAGCTTTCTTT
V: TRBV6-6; size: few; J: TRBJ2-7; D: .; CDR3: CASSYEGETYEQYF; DNA: TGTGCCAGCAGTTATGAGGGCGAGACCTACGAGCAGTACTTC
V: TRBV7-9; size: .; J: TRBJ1-4; D: TRBD1; CDR3: CASSSGTGPNEKLFF; DNA: TGTGCCAGCAGCTCCGGGACAGGCCCTAATGAAAAACTGTTTTTT
V: TRBV7-9; size: many; J: TRBJ1-2; D: .; CDR3: CASSFQGSYGYTF; DNA: TGTGCCAGCAGCTTCCAGGGCTCGTATGGCTACACCTTC
V: TRBV12-3/TRBV12-4; size: .; J: TRBJ2-3; D: .; CDR3: CASGPLATSTDTQYF; DNA: TGTGCCAGCGGGCCTCTAGCGACTAGCACAGATACGCAGTATTTT
V: TRBV2; size: .; J: TRBJ2-1; D: .; CDR3: CASSWGPFNEQFF; DNA: TGTGCCAGCAGTTGGGGGCCTTTTAATGAGCAGTTCTTC
V: TRBV20-1; size: .; J: TRBJ2-7; D: TRBD1; CDR3: CSATPGQGGYEQYF; DNA: TGCAGTGCTACTCCGGGACAGGGGGGCTACGAGCAGTACTTC
V: TRBV7-2; size: many; J: TRBJ2-5; D: .; CDR3: CASSLVSGETQYF; DNA: TGTGCCAGCAGCTTAGTTTCTGGGGAGACCCAGTACTTC
V: TRBV7-2; size: .; J: TRBJ1-1; D: .; CDR3: CASSLAQGWNTGAFF; DNA: TGTGCCAGCAGCCTGGCCCAAGGGTGGAACACTGGAGCTTTCTTT
V: TRBV10-2; size: .; J: TRBJ1-5; D: TRBD1; CDR3: CASSESDRAQPQHF; DNA: TGCGCCAGCAGTGAGTCGGACAGGGCTCAGCCCCAGCATTTT
V: TRBV27; size: .; J: TRBJ1-6; D: .; CDR3: CASSLGRGPTYNSPLHF; DNA: TGTGCCAGCAGTTTAGGGCGGGGACCGACGTATAATTCACCCCTCCACTTT
V: TRBV6-2/TRBV6-3; size: .; J: TRBJ2-6; D: TRBD1; CDR3: CASSSGGPIGGANVLTF; DNA: TGTGCCAGCAGTTCAGGGGGTCCTATAGGTGGGGCCAACGTCCTGACTTTC
V: TRBV9; size: few; J: TRBJ2-3; D: .; CDR3: CASSDVVVDTQYF; DNA: TGTGCCAGCAGCGACGTAGTTGTAGATACGCAGTATTTT
V: TRBV3-1; size: .; J: TRBJ2-1; D: TRBD2; CDR3: CASSHGTRAGEQFF; DNA: TGTGCCAGCAGCCACGGGACTAGGGCGGGCGAGCAGTTCTTC
V: TRBV11-2; size: few; J: TRBJ2-1; D: .; CDR3: CASSLGRGGSYNEQFF; DNA: TGTGCCAGCAGCTTAGGGCGGGGAGGCTCCTACAATGAGCAGTTCTTC